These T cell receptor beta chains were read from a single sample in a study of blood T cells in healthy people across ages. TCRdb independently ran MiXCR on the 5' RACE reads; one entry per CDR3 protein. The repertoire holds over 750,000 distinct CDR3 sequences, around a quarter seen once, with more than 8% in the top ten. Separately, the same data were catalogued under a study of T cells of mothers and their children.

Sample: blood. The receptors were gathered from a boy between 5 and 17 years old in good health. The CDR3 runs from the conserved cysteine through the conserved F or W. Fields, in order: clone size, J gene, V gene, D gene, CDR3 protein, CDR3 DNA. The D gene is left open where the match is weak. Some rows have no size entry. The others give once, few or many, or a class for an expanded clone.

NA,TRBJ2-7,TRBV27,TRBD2,CASSFGRELTWEQYF,TGTGCCAGCAGTTTTGGGCGGGAGTTGACGTGGGAGCAGTACTTC
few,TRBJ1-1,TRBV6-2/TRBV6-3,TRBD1,CASSYAGQGMNTEAFF,TGTGCCAGCAGTTACGCGGGACAGGGGATGAACACTGAAGCTTTCTTT
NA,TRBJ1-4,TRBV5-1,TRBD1,CASSRGTVEKLFF,TGCGCCAGCAGCCGGGGGACAGTCGAAAAACTGTTTTTT
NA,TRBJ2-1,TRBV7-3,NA,CASSLEGWSGSEQFF,TGTGCCAGCAGCTTAGAAGGTTGGTCAGGATCTGAGCAGTTCTTC
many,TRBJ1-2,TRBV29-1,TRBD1,CSAQTGDYGYTF,TGCAGCGCCCAGACAGGGGACTATGGCTACACCTTC
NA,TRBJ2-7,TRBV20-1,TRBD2,CSALRLAGAYEQYF,TGCAGTGCTCTAAGACTAGCGGGAGCGTACGAGCAGTACTTC
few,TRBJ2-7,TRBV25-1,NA,CASVSGVSTEQYF,TGTGCCAGCGTATCGGGGGTCTCTACAGAGCAGTACTTC
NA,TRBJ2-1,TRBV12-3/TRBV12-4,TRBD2,CASSFTGGGNSYNEQFF,TGTGCCAGCAGTTTTACCGGCGGGGGGAATTCCTACAATGAGCAGTTCTTC
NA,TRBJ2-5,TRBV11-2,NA,CASSLEFQNQETQYF,TGTGCCAGCAGCTTAGAGTTTCAGAATCAAGAGACCCAGTACTTC
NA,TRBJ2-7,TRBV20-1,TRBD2,CSASGGSSFEQYF,TGCAGTGCTAGTGGCGGGAGTTCTTTCGAGCAGTACTTC
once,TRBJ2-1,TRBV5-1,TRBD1,CASSRDLGQGNNEQFF,TGCGCCAGCAGCCGGGACTTGGGACAGGGAAACAATGAGCAGTTCTTC
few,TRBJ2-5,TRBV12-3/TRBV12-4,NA,CASSLGRDRYF,TGTGCCAGCAGTTTAGGCCGGGACCGGTACTTC
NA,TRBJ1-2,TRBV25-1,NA,CASSGGGGTYGYTF,TGTGCCAGCAGTGGCGGTGGGGGGACCTATGGCTACACCTTC
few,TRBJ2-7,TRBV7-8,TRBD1,CASRAGTGIAYEQYF,TGTGCCAGCAGGGCAGGGACAGGGATTGCCTACGAGCAGTACTTC
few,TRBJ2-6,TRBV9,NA,CASSVNLGANVLTF,TGTGCCAGCAGCGTTAACCTTGGGGCCAACGTCCTGACTTTC
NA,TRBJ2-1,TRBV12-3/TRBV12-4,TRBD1,CASSTGTGGAYNEQFF,TGTGCCAGCAGTACAGGGACAGGGGGCGCTTACAATGAGCAGTTCTTC
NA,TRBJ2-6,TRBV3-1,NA,CASSQGLGAGANVLTF,TGTGCCAGCAGCCAAGGACTAGGCGCGGGGGCCAACGTCCTGACTTTC
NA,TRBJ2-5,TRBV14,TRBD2,CASSPGLVGETQYF,TGTGCCAGCAGCCCGGGACTAGTAGGCGAGACCCAGTACTTC
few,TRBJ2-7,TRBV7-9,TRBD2,CASSLETSGLRYF,TGTGCCAGCAGCCTTGAGACTAGCGGACTACGGTACTTC
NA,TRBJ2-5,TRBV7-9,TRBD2,CASSPRRTSGGWYQETQYF,TGTGCCAGCAGCCCCCGGAGGACTAGCGGGGGATGGTACCAAGAGACCCAGTACTTC
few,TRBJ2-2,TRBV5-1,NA,CASSLIFYDQGSTGELFF,TGCGCCAGCAGCTTGATTTTCTACGATCAGGGGAGCACCGGGGAGCTGTTTTTT
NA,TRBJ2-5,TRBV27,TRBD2,CASSPSERGIAETQYF,TGTGCCAGCAGTCCTTCGGAGCGGGGGATTGCAGAGACCCAGTACTTC
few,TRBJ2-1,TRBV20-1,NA,CSALDTYSYNEQFF,TGCAGTGCTCTCGACACTTACTCCTACAATGAGCAGTTCTTC
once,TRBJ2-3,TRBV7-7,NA,CASSLAGSTDTQCF,TGTGCTAGCAGCTTAGCAGGGAGCACAGATACGCAGTGTTTT
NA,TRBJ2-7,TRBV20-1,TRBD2,CSAEREGLVYEQYF,TGCAGTGCTGAACGGGAGGGCCTGGTGTACGAGCAGTACTTC
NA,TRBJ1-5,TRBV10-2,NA,CARGNQPQHF,TGCGCCAGGGGGAATCAGCCCCAGCATTTT
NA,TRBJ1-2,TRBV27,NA,CASSLMKIPNYGYTF,TGTGCCAGCAGTTTAATGAAGATACCTAACTATGGCTACACCTTC
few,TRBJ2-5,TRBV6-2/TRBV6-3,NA,CASMGIAEPQETQYF,TGTGCCAGCATGGGGATAGCGGAACCTCAAGAGACCCAGTACTTC
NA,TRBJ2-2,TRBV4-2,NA,CASSLNVVGGELFF,TGTGCCAGCAGCCTAAATGTGGTAGGCGGGGAGCTGTTTTTT
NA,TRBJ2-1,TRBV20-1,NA,CSASDRDKVYNEQFF,TGCAGTGCTAGTGACCGGGACAAAGTCTACAATGAGCAGTTCTTC
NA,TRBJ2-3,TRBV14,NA,CASSQELSGKSRNTQYF,TGTGCCAGCAGCCAAGAGTTGAGCGGAAAAAGCAGGAATACGCAGTATTTT
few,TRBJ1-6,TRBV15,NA,CATSRGQGRSNSPLHF,TGTGCCACCAGCAGAGGTCAGGGCAGAAGTAATTCACCCCTCCACTTT
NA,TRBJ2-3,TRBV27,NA,CASSSSSGTSIHTQYF,TGTGCCAGCAGTTCATCCTCCGGGACTTCTATCCATACGCAGTATTTT
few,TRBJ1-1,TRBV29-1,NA,CSVAKGDEAFF,TGCAGCGTCGCCAAGGGGGATGAAGCTTTCTTT
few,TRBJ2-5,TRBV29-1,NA,CSVESRGYQEAQYF,TGCAGCGTTGAAAGTCGAGGTTACCAAGAGGCCCAGTACTTC
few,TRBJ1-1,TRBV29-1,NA,CSVARRVTMNTEAFF,TGCAGCGTGGCCAGACGGGTCACGATGAACACTGAAGCTTTCTTT
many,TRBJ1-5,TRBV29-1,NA,CSVAGSNQPQHF,TGCAGCGTTGCCGGTAGCAATCAGCCCCAGCATTTT
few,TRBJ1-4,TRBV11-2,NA,CASSIGAGEKLFF,TGTGCCAGCAGCATAGGAGCGGGAGAAAAACTGTTTTTT
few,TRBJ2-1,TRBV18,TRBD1,CASSPGQVSDNEQFF,TGTGCCAGCTCACCGGGACAGGTTTCCGACAATGAGCAGTTCTTC
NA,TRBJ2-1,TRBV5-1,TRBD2,CASSLAGGRVISYNEQFF,TGCGCCAGCAGCCTGGCTGGCGGGAGAGTAATTTCCTACAATGAGCAGTTCTTC
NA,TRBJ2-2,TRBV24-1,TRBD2,CATSDPLGSSGANTGELFF,TGTGCCACCAGTGACCCTCTCGGGTCGAGCGGGGCGAACACCGGGGAGCTGTTTTTT
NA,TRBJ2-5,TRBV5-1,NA,CASSKMDQETQYF,TGCGCCAGCAGCAAGATGGACCAAGAGACCCAGTACTTC
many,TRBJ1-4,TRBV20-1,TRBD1,CSAKDNRGLREKLFF,TGCAGTGCTAAGGACAACAGGGGGCTTAGGGAAAAACTGTTTTTT
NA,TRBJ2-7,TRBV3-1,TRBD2,CASSQVPAGAYEQYF,TGTGCCAGCAGCCAAGTTCCAGCGGGGGCCTACGAGCAGTACTTC
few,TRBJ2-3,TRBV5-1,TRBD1,CASSYPTGGTDTQYF,TGCGCCAGCAGCTATCCGACAGGGGGAACAGATACGCAGTATTTT
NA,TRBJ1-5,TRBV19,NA,CASSPGNAQHF,TGTGCCAGTAGTCCGGGGAATGCCCAGCATTTT
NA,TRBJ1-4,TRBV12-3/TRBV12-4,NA,CASSSNKGNLPLATNEKLSF,TGTGCCAGCAGTTCCAATAAAGGAAACCTACCTCTAGCAACTAATGAAAAACTGTCTTTT
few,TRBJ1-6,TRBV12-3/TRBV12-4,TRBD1,CASSLGQSDNSPLHF,TGTGCCAGCAGTTTGGGACAGAGCGATAATTCACCCCTCCACTTT